This TCR beta chain stems from a study of T-cell memory formation after mild COVID-19. In this sample, this clonotype turned up a few times. TCRdb analysed the 5' RACE reads with MiXCR anew, one entry per CDR3 protein. The sample has a few hundred thousand distinct CDR3 sequences, around 24% seen once. CDR1 is KGHDR and CDR2 is SFDVKD in the germline V gene. This CDR3 comprises 13 residues. V was pared by 4 bases and J by 0 bases, with 5 bases between. The sample taken for sequencing was PBMCs or a T cell subset sorted from them (not recorded which). The origin of this receptor is an adult woman who had mild COVID-19 (a few samples of this study predate the infection). Cell type and time point are not known. The chain links TRBV24-1 to TRBJ1-1; D is undetermined. The CDR3 DNA follows: TGTGCCACCAGTGACGGGATGAACACTGAAGCTTTCTTT. Protein sequence: CATSDGMNTEAFF.